This T cell receptor beta chain appears in the sequencing data of a study of blood T cells in healthy people across ages. Study conclusions and caveats: Age advanced and TCR beta diversity per million T cells fell, roughly linearly.

On this clonotype: Its antigen remains unidentified.

V lost 2 bases and J lost 0; bases outside the gene matches: 11. The CDR3 is made up of 20 amino acids. Germline assignment: CDR1 SGHRS and CDR2 YFSETQ. Together with a sample-barcoded 5' primer, a J-beta primer mix was included in a second PCR lasting about 7 to 11 cycles. A template-switch adaptor with 12 random nucleotides tagged each cDNA molecule. No fewer than 3 million CDR3-containing paired-end reads came from each sample. One entry per CDR3 protein results from TCRdb running MiXCR on the 5' RACE reads. This table holds more than 1 million distinct CDR3 sequences, 45% found once. Each sample yielded at least 5.5 micrograms of PBMC total RNA.

Material for sequencing was blood. The J gene is TRBJ2-3, the V gene TRBV5-1; 14 bases match TRBD2. This clonotype originated in a woman aged 55 to 70 in good health. The CDR3 here is CASSFIGGTSGRGSTDTQYF. The CDR3 nucleotides read TGCGCCAGCAGCTTTATTGGGGGGACTAGCGGGAGAGGGAGCACAGATACGCAGTATTTT.